One sample yielded the 27 T cell receptor beta chains listed below, sequenced in a study of T cell repertoires in cytomegalovirus infection. One entry per CDR3 protein, called by TCRdb with MiXCR from the reads. The sample holds 150,000 to 200,000 distinct CDR3 sequences, roughly 15% seen once. Specimen: CD8+ T cells from PBMCs. The source of these receptors is a human donor in good health (CMV status not recorded). Some clones in this sample may be carry-over from other donors' samples.

This clonotype has only a few counts. The chain links TRBV7-8 to TRBJ2-1; 7 bases are shared with TRBD1. Losses at the gene ends were 2 bases for V and 7 bases for J; bases not matched to a gene: 11. The CDR3 contains 16 residues. CDR1 is SGHVS and CDR2 is FQNEAQ in the germline V gene. CDR3 region: CASSLPSDRPGNEQFF. CDR3 bases: TGTGCCAGCAGCTTACCTTCGGACAGGCCGGGGAATGAGCAGTTCTTC.

The chain uses TRBV7-8 and TRBJ1-5, with D possibly TRBD1 on 5 matching bases. V lost 2 bases and J lost 1, with 15 bases in between. The CDR3 covers 17 residues. Germline-derived CDR1 and CDR2 are SGHVS and FQNEAQ. The CDR3 sequence is CASSLSYNGGSNQPQHF. CDR3 bases: TGTGCCAGCAGCTTATCGTACAACGGGGGGAGCAATCAGCCCCAGCATTTT.

This clonotype was detected a few times. V usage is TRBV7-2 and J usage is TRBJ2-5; D is perhaps TRBD1 or TRBD2 (6 bases each). V lost 3 bases and J lost 1, with 12 bases in between. This CDR3 is 15 amino acids long. CDR1 and CDR2 from the germline V gene are SGHTA and FQGNSA. CDR3 coding DNA: TGTGCCAGCAGCTTGGGGCCGGGGGCCCAAGAGACCCAGTACTTC. It codes for CASSLGPGAQETQYF.

This sequence joins TRBV7-9 and TRBJ2-1; D is uncertain. V was cut by 3 bases and J by 5 bases, with 14 bases left in between. CDR1 and CDR2 from the germline V gene are SEHNR and FQNEAQ (reference sequence). The CDR3 contains 15 residues. The CDR3 DNA reads as TGTGCCAGCAGCTTTAGATCTCAATCCAACAATGAGCAGTTCTTC. Protein: CASSFRSQSNNEQFF.

There are a few counts of this clonotype. The V and J genes are TRBV7-8 and TRBJ2-3; unclear D gene. This CDR3 has 13 residues. Per the germline V gene, CDR1 is SGHVS and CDR2 is FQNEAQ. V was pared by 1 base and J by 2 bases, with 4 bases between. The CDR3 DNA follows: TGTGCCAGCAGCTTAGGGGCCACAGATACGCAGTATTTT. Translating it yields CASSLGATDTQYF. The full variable domain, its missing parts supplied by reference TRBV7-8 and TRBJ2-3, is GAGVSQSPRYKVAKRGQDVALRCDPISGHVSLFWYQQALGQGPEFLTYFQNEAQLDKSGLPSDRFFAERPEGSVSTLKIQRTQQEDSAVYLCASSLGATDTQYFGPGTRLTVL.

The CDR3 coding sequence is TGTGCCAGCAGTGTCCAGGGGGCACGGGAGCAGTACTTC. It specifies CASSVQGAREQYF. V usage is TRBV25-1 and J usage is TRBJ2-7, with 8 nucleotides matching TRBD1. The junction had 6 bases not matched to a gene; V was cut back by 4 bases and J by 7 bases. The V gene's germline CDR1 is MGHDK and CDR2 SYGVNS. The CDR3 covers 13 residues.

The table lists this clonotype with a few counts. The chain employs TRBV2 and TRBJ2-1; maybe TRBD2 (6 bases). V lost 2 bases to trimming and J lost 9 bases, with 20 bases between them. The CDR3 has 16 amino acids. Germline V gene lookup returns CDR1 SNHLY and CDR2 FYNNEI. CDR3 sequence (DNA): TGTGCCAGCAGTGAAAGTATTAGCGGATGGGGCGGTGAGCAGTTCTTC. Its protein product is CASSESISGWGGEQFF.

J is TRBJ2-7 and V is TRBV2; 8 bases are a match to TRBD2. Germline V gene data show CDR1 as SNHLY and CDR2 as FYNNEI. Trimming took 10 bases from V and 3 from J; bases not matched to a gene: 8. This CDR3 contains 13 residues. The CDR3 region has the DNA TGTGCCATCGTGCAGCGGGGGTTCTACGAGCAGTACTTC. Amino acid sequence: CAIVQRGFYEQYF.

The table lists this clonotype with a few counts. The chain couples TRBV27 to TRBJ1-4; 10 nucleotides line up with TRBD1. CDR3 length: 15 residues. Per germline, CDR1 MNHEY and CDR2 SMNVEV (reference sequence). V shed 2 bases, J shed 8 bases, and the junction held 5 bases outside the gene matches. Here the CDR3 reads CASSLRDRGSEKLFF. CDR3 nucleotide sequence: TGTGCCAGCAGTTTAAGGGACAGGGGAAGCGAAAAACTGTTTTTT. Complete variable domain (other parts from reference TRBV27 and TRBJ1-4): EAQVTQNPRYLITVTGKKLTVTCSQNMNHEYMSWYRQDPGLGLRQIYYSMNVEVTDKGDVPEGYKVSRKEKRNFPLILESPSPNQTSLYFCASSLRDRGSEKLFFGSGTQLSVL.

This clonotype was counted between two and nine times. The chain links TRBV7-6 to TRBJ2-7, with D perhaps matching TRBD1 (6 bases). V lost 3 bases, J lost 3 bases, and 12 bases lay in between. CDR1 and CDR2 from the germline V gene are SGHVS and FNYEAQ. The CDR3 loop spans 14 amino acids. The CDR3: CASSFTTQGYEQYF. The DNA of the CDR3 is TGTGCCAGCAGCTTTACGACACAGGGCTACGAGCAGTACTTC.

The chain links TRBV5-1 to TRBJ2-1; the match to TRBD2 covers 7 bases. The J segment lost 2 bases and the V segment lost 1 base, leaving 9 bases of the junction unmatched. Germline V CDR1 and CDR2: SGHRS, YFSETQ. CDR3 length: 17 amino acids. The CDR3 protein is CASSLIGGRATYNEQFF. The CDR3 DNA sequence: TGCGCCAGCAGCTTGATCGGCGGGAGAGCAACCTACAATGAGCAGTTCTTC.

V is TRBV7-2 and J is TRBJ2-2; D unresolved. The CDR3 length is 13 residues. Trimming left V 2 bases short and J 8 bases short, with 9 bases between. In germline, CDR1 is SGHTA, CDR2 FQGNSA. In DNA, the CDR3 is TGTGCCAGCAGCTTACGCCCAGCTGGGGAGCTGTTTTTT. The encoded protein is CASSLRPAGELFF.

This clonotype appeared a few times. The rearrangement links TRBV5-1 to TRBJ1-4; D may be TRBD1 (6 bases). Trimming cost V 3 bases and J 2 bases, with 11 bases left between them. This CDR3 is 15 amino acids long. Germline V gene lookup returns CDR1 SGHRS and CDR2 YFSETQ. CDR3 sequence reads: CASSSQGNTNEKLFF. CDR3 DNA sequence: TGCGCCAGCAGCTCCCAGGGGAACACTAATGAAAAACTGTTTTTT.

This clonotype was detected many times. The chain recombines TRBV7-9 with TRBJ1-2; D is unresolved. V gave up 1 base and J gave up 0 bases, with 12 bases separating them. The CDR3 spans 16 residues. In germline, CDR1 is SEHNR, CDR2 FQNEAQ (reference sequence). In DNA, the CDR3 is TGTGCCAGCAGCTTAGTTGTGGGCCTTACTAACTATGGCTACACCTTC. Protein: CASSLVVGLTNYGYTF.

V is TRBV7-2 and J is TRBJ1-1; tentatively, D is TRBD1 (6 bases). Trimming removed 5 bases from V and 7 bases from J, with 17 bases in between. The germline V gene encodes CDR1 SGHTA and CDR2 FQGNSA. This CDR3 is built from 14 residues. The CDR3 reads CASSPTGQFLEAFF. The CDR3 DNA reads as TGTGCCAGCAGCCCGACCGGACAGTTCCTTGAAGCTTTCTTT.

This chain joins TRBV7-9 and TRBJ1-5; 10 bases map to TRBD1. Germline V lookup: CDR1 SEHNR, CDR2 FQNEAQ (reference sequence). After removal of 6 bases from V and 5 bases from J, the junction contained 7 bases not matched to a gene. The CDR3 contains 15 residues. The CDR3 coding sequence is TGTGCCAGCAGTTCCGGGACAGGGGTGGATCAGCCCCAGCATTTT. The encoded protein is CASSSGTGVDQPQHF.

V usage is TRBV7-9 and J usage is TRBJ2-5, with 7 positions matching TRBD2. CDR1 SEHNR and CDR2 FQNEAQ come from the germline V gene (reference sequence). The length of the CDR3 is 14 residues. V lost 6 bases to trimming and J lost 5 bases; unmatched junction nucleotides: 9. DNA for the CDR3: TGTGCCAGCAGGGGGACTACTGCGGGGGAGACCCAGTACTTC. This translates into CASRGTTAGETQYF.

This clonotype came up a few times. The rearrangement joins TRBV10-1 to TRBJ2-7; 8 bases agree with TRBD1. This CDR3 contains 14 residues. Germline assignment: CDR1 WNHNN and CDR2 SYGVQD (reference sequence). V lost 2 bases to trimming and J lost 4 bases; unmatched junction nucleotides: 4. The DNA for the CDR3 is TGCGCCAGCAGTGAGCAGGGGGCAGTGTACGAGCAGTACTTC. Its translation is CASSEQGAVYEQYF.

This clonotype was counted a few times. The chain links TRBV12-5 to TRBJ2-1; a possible D gene is TRBD2 (5 bases). The germline V and J ends were trimmed by 4 bases and 8 bases, with 21 bases remaining between them. In germline, CDR1 is LGHNT, CDR2 FRNRAP. This CDR3 region has 16 residues. The CDR3 region has the DNA TGTGCTAGTGGTTCCCCATCACTAGGCCCTTGGGATGAGCAGTTCTTC. Its translation: CASGSPSLGPWDEQFF.

The sample holds a few counts of this clonotype. This chain links TRBV7-2 with TRBJ2-7; no clear D. The germline V gene encodes CDR1 SGHTA and CDR2 FQGNSA. There are 17 residues in the CDR3. The V gene lost 5 bases and the J gene lost 1 base, with 21 bases spanning the gap. The CDR3 nucleotides read TGTGCCAGCAGCCGTCGGGTCCGGACGCTTACATCCTACGAGCAGTACTTC. Its translation is CASSRRVRTLTSYEQYF.

The table lists this clonotype with a few counts. The chain recombines TRBV6-6 with TRBJ2-7; D is perhaps TRBD1 (5 bases). The CDR3 spans 15 residues. CDR1 is MNHNY and CDR2 is SVGAGI in the germline V gene (reference sequence). V gave up 6 bases and J gave up 3 bases, with 18 bases separating them. This chain's CDR3 is CASSWGLSGHYEQYF. The CDR3 nucleotides are TGTGCCAGCAGCTGGGGATTGTCAGGGCACTACGAGCAGTACTTC.

The J gene is TRBJ1-1, the V gene TRBV19; possibly TRBD1 for D (6 bases). The V gene's germline CDR1 is LNHDA and CDR2 SQIVND (reference sequence). The CDR3 runs to 12 residues. Trimming removed 6 bases at V and 11 bases at J, with 16 bases between. The CDR3 sequence is CASSLLTGLAFF. CDR3 in DNA: TGTGCCAGTAGCCTACTCACAGGGCTCGCTTTCTTT.

This clonotype was seen only a few times. The chain employs TRBV7-2 and TRBJ1-6; D is ambiguous. This CDR3 spans 16 amino acids. Germline loops: CDR1 SGHTA, CDR2 FQGNSA. The germline V and J ends were trimmed by 5 bases and 1 base, with 12 bases remaining between them. CDR3: CASSLVEVSYNSPLHF. Written as DNA, the CDR3 is TGTGCCAGCAGCCTTGTGGAGGTTTCCTATAATTCACCCCTCCACTTT.

The chain links TRBV7-9 to TRBJ1-1, with TRBD1 matching 10 bases. Germline V gene sequence: CDR1 SEHNR, CDR2 FQNEAQ (reference sequence). J was trimmed by 6 bases and V by 3 bases; bases with no gene match: 7. There are 15 residues in the CDR3. The CDR3 sequence: CASSFPGQGSSEAFF. CDR3 nucleotides: TGTGCCAGCAGCTTCCCGGGACAGGGGAGCTCTGAAGCTTTCTTT.

This clonotype was detected a few times. The rearrangement joins TRBV7-6 to TRBJ2-2; 10 bases fit TRBD2. Losses at the gene ends were 2 bases for V and 5 bases for J; bases not matched to a gene: 5. In germline, CDR1 is SGHVS, CDR2 FNYEAQ. This CDR3 spans 16 amino acids. The CDR3 DNA is TGTGCCAGCAGCTTACCCCTAGCGGGAGATACCGGGGAGCTGTTTTTT. Protein: CASSLPLAGDTGELFF. The whole variable domain, filled in from reference TRBV7-6 and TRBJ2-2, reads GAGVSQSPRYKVTKRGQDVALRCDPISGHVSLYWYRQALGQGPEFLTYFNYEAQQDKSGLPNDRFSAERPEGSISTLTIQRTEQRDSAMYRCASSLPLAGDTGELFFGEGSRLTVL.

The genes are TRBV7-2 and TRBJ1-2, with a possible D match to TRBD1 (5 bases). This CDR3 contains 15 residues. Germline V gene sequence: CDR1 SGHTA, CDR2 FQGNSA. The V gene lost 1 base and the J gene lost 5 bases, with 14 bases spanning the gap. CDR3 sequence: CASSLGAGPPYGYTF. CDR3 in DNA: TGTGCCAGCAGCTTAGGGGCAGGGCCCCCTTATGGCTACACCTTC.

The gene calls are TRBV28 and TRBJ1-5, with a tentative D call TRBD1 (6 bases). Germline values: CDR1 MDHEN, CDR2 SYDVKM. V dropped 4 bases and J dropped 14 bases, with 15 bases sitting between them. This CDR3 spans 12 amino acids. The CDR3 spells CASSSDSRSKHF. DNA for the CDR3: TGTGCCAGCAGTTCGGACAGCCGGTCGAAGCATTTT.